This T cell receptor beta chain was observed in a study of cytomegalovirus exposure and HLA in healthy donors. Study-wide points: It was reportedly the case that the classifier diagnosed cytomegalovirus status with high specificity and sensitivity. Donors belonging to an Asian-associated ancestry cluster reportedly showed fewer N-insertions in productive TCRs than the roughly 670-donor mean, according to what a later analysis found. In vitro testing confirmed a few CMV-associated chains as specific for CMV antigens.

The V segment lost 4 bases and the J segment 4 bases; nucleotides outside the gene matches: 21. The CDR3 has 20 amino acids. Germline lookup yields CDR1 MDHEN and CDR2 SYDVKM. As to this clone: Its cognate antigen is unknown.

Use of 60 Vbeta and 13 Jbeta primers characterized the PCR. Clones were sequenced by immunoSEQ multiplex PCR, and TCRdb holds only the in-frame ones, with some missing. The table has approximately 170,000 clones, around 85% seen once. This TCR was recovered from a boy younger than 10 in good health and CMV-seronegative. Sample: PBMCs. V usage is TRBV28 and J usage is TRBJ2-1, with TRBD2 matching over 8 bases. This CDR3 reads CASSWGGAGETIVIYNEQFF. For the CDR3, the DNA is TGTGCCAGCAGTTGGGGGGGAGCGGGAGAGACCATTGTGATTTACAATGAGCAGTTCTTC.